The 8 T cell receptor beta chains presented below share a single source sample, sequenced in a study of T cells in tuberculosis. Here immunoSEQ multiplex PCR was the method, and the copy in TCRdb shows in-frame clones only, minus some. The sample yields 33,000 or so clones, about 94% seen once. Sequenced input: PBMCs. Source of these receptors: a donor aged 10-29 years with latent tuberculosis or without tuberculosis infection.

The V call is TRBV7-9, the J call TRBJ2-7; tentative D call: TRBD2 (5 bases). From germline, CDR1 is SEHNR and CDR2 FQNEAQ (reference sequence). Between the trimmed V and J ends, which lost 1 base and 0 bases, there was a span of 16 bases. This CDR3 has 17 amino acids. This chain's CDR3 is CASSLVIPDSSSYEQYF. As DNA, the CDR3 is TGTGCCAGCAGCTTAGTAATCCCGGACTCGAGCTCCTACGAGCAGTACTTC.

This rearrangement joins TRBV6-5 to TRBJ1-1, with TRBD1 matching over 11 bases. The V gene end was trimmed by 6 bases and the J gene end by 5 bases; junction bases not matched to a gene: 8. Germline CDR1 MNHEY, CDR2 SVGAGI. This CDR3 is 15 amino acids long. The CDR3 spells CASSPGGTGGTEAFF. CDR3 sequence (DNA): TGTGCCAGCAGCCCGGGTGGGACAGGGGGGACTGAAGCTTTCTTT.

The J gene is TRBJ1-4, the V gene TRBV9; no firm D call. V was cut by 3 bases and J by 3 bases, with 6 bases left in between. Germline V gene sequence: CDR1 SGDLS, CDR2 YYNGEE. CDR3 length equals 13 residues. The chain's CDR3 is CASSGGANEKLFF. In DNA form, the CDR3 reads TGTGCCAGCAGCGGAGGTGCTAATGAAAAACTGTTTTTT.

The rearrangement joins TRBV6-5 to TRBJ2-7; TRBD1 matches at 9 bases. The CDR3 contains 14 residues. Germline V lookup: CDR1 MNHEY, CDR2 SVGAGI. The V and J ends lost 5 bases and 3 bases, in that order; junction bases with no gene match: 5. The CDR3 bases are TGTGCCAGCAGTCAACAGGGGGCATACTACGAGCAGTACTTC. Protein sequence: CASSQQGAYYEQYF.

The chain is built from TRBV19 and TRBJ2-3; D ambiguous. CDR3 length: 14 residues. Trimming pared 6 bases from V and 2 bases from J, leaving 12 bases between. Germline CDR1 is LNHDA and CDR2 is SQIVND (reference sequence). The CDR3 loop is CASSLIRDTDTQYF. CDR3 sequence (DNA): TGTGCCAGTAGCCTAATTAGAGACACAGATACGCAGTATTTT.

The chain carries TRBV9 and TRBJ2-4, with 9 bases that match TRBD1. Germline values: CDR1 SGDLS, CDR2 YYNGEE. With V trimmed by 4 bases and J by 3 bases, 8 bases remained unmatched. The CDR3 covers 16 residues. CDR3 nucleotides: TGTGCCAGCAGCCCGGCACAGGGGGCTGTCAAAAACATTCAGTACTTC. It translates to CASSPAQGAVKNIQYF.

V usage is TRBV14 and J usage is TRBJ2-3; TRBD2 aligns across 14 bases. There are 16 residues in the CDR3. V trimming: 4 bases; J trimming: 0 bases; junction bases outside the gene matches: 0. CDR1 SGHDN and CDR2 FVKESK come from the germline V gene. The CDR3: CASSRTSGGSTDTQYF. The CDR3 DNA reads TGTGCCAGCAGCCGGACTAGCGGGGGGAGCACAGATACGCAGTATTTT.

The chain joins TRBV5-1 to TRBJ2-2; 11 bases agree with TRBD1. This CDR3 comprises 16 residues. Losses at the gene ends were 0 bases for V and 7 bases for J; bases not matched to a gene: 5. Per germline, CDR1 SGHRS and CDR2 YFSETQ. The chain's CDR3 is CASSLEGQGANGELFF. In nucleotides, the CDR3 is TGCGCCAGCAGCTTGGAAGGACAGGGGGCCAACGGGGAGCTGTTTTTT.